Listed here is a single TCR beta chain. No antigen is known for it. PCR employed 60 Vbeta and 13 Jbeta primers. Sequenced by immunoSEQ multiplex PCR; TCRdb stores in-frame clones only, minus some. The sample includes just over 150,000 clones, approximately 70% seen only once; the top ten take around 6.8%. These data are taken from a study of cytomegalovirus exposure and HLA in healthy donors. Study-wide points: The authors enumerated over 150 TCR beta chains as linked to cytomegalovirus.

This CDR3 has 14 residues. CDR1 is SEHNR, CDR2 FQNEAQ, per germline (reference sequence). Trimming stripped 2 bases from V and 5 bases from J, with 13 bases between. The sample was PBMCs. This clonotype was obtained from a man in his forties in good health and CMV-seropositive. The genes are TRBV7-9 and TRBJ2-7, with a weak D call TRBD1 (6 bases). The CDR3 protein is CASSLSAGADEQYF. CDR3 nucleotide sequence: TGTGCCAGCAGCTTATCGGCAGGGGCGGACGAGCAGTACTTC.